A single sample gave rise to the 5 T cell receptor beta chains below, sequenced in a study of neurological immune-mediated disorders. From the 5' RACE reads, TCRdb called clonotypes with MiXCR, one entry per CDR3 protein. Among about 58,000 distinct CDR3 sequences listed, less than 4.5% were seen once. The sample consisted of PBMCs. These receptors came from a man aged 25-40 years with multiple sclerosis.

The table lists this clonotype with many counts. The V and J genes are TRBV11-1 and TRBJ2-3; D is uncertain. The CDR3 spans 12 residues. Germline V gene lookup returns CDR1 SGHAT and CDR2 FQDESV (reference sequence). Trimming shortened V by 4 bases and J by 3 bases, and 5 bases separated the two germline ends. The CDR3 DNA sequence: TGTGCCAGCAGCTCAATAACAGATACGCAGTATTTT. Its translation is CASSSITDTQYF.

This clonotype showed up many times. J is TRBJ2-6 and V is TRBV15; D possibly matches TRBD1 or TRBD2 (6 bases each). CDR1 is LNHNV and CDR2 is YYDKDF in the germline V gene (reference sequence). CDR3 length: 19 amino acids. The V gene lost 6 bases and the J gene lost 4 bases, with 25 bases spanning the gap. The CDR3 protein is CATRPALPRGPAGANVLTF. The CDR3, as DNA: TGTGCCACCAGACCGGCACTACCTCGGGGGCCAGCGGGGGCCAACGTCCTGACTTTC.

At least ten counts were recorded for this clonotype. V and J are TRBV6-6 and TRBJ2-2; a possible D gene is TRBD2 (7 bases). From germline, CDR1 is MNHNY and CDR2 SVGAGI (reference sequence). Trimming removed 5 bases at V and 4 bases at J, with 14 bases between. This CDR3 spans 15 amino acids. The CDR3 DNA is TGTGCCAGCAGTCCACACAGGGAGGGCACCGGGGAGCTGTTTTTT. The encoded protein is CASSPHREGTGELFF.

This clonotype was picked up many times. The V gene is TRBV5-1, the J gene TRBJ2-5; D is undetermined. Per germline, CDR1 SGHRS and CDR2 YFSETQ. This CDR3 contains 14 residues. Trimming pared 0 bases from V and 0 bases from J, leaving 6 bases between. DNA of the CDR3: TGCGCCAGCAGCTTGGCCCTCTACCAAGAGACCCAGTACTTC. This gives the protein CASSLALYQETQYF.

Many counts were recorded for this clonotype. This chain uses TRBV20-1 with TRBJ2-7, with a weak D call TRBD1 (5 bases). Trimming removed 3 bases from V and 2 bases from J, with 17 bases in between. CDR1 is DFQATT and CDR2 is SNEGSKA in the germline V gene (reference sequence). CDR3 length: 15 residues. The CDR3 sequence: CSASAEEGAPYEQYF. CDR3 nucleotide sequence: TGCAGTGCTAGCGCCGAGGAAGGGGCCCCCTACGAGCAGTACTTC.